This record covers a single T cell receptor (beta chain). What it binds is not known. This specimen comes from a study of cytomegalovirus exposure and HLA in healthy donors. Study-wide background: Within the Caucasian-associated ancestry cluster were roughly 82% of the roughly 400 genotyped donors.

CDR1 and CDR2 from the germline V gene are SEHNR and FQNEAQ (reference sequence). V shed 4 bases, J shed 7 bases, and the junction held 10 bases outside the gene matches. The CDR3 sequence is 15 residues long. Whole-study findings and limits: For presence/absence analyses, sequencing depth was assumed to be roughly uniform across donors. The authors considered a cluster of highly shared sequence variants likely to be a sequencing artifact. Productive status was seen about 90% or about 30% of the time for most TCR beta V segments in an earlier analysis.

13 Jbeta primers and 60 Vbeta primers were used for the PCR. Libraries were prepared by immunoSEQ multiplex PCR; TCRdb keeps only in-frame clonotypes and omits some of them. The table has some 160,000 clones, approximately 80% seen once; the top ten hold approximately 6.8%. Input material: PBMCs. This sequence was found in a male donor in good health and CMV-seropositive. The gene calls are TRBV7-9 and TRBJ2-1; 7 bases agree with TRBD2. The CDR3 here is CASSYTGTGGNEQFF. CDR3 nucleotides: TGTGCCAGCAGCTATACTGGGACCGGGGGGAATGAGCAGTTCTTC.